This is a list of T cell receptor beta chains from one sample in a study of blood T cell repertoires in COVID-19. Profiled with immunoSEQ multiplex PCR; TCRdb holds only in-frame clones, not every one. The sample consists of roughly 100,000 clones, over 65% of them appearing once. The sequenced sample was peripheral blood. These receptors all stem from a man between 60 and 75 years old with acute or convalescent COVID-19. Each CDR3 is given with its conserved first and last residue. D genes are given only for firm matches. Size is stated for part of the rows, as once, few or many counts, or as a class when the clone is expanded.

v_gene,d_gene,j_gene,abundance,CDR3aa,CDR3nt
TRBV6-6,.,TRBJ2-1,few,CASHPGLEGGNEQFF,TGTGCCAGCCATCCGGGACTTGAAGGTGGGAATGAGCAGTTCTTC
TRBV6-2/TRBV6-3,.,TRBJ1-1,.,CASSPLLLKNTEAFF,TGTGCCAGCAGCCCTCTCCTCCTTAAGAACACTGAAGCTTTCTTT
TRBV15,TRBD1,TRBJ1-5,.,CATASQGASQPQHF,TGTGCCACCGCTTCCCAGGGGGCTAGTCAGCCCCAGCATTTT
TRBV7-2,.,TRBJ1-4,.,CASSRGQLRSNEKLFF,TGTGCCAGCAGCCGTGGACAGCTTCGTTCTAATGAAAAACTGTTTTTT
TRBV21-1,.,TRBJ2-4,once,CASSKGRLVAKNIQYF,TGTGCCAGCAGCAAAGGTAGACTAGTGGCCAAAAACATTCAGTACTTC
TRBV19,TRBD1,TRBJ2-1,.,CATRTGGEDEQFF,TGTGCCACCCGGACAGGGGGCGAAGATGAGCAGTTCTTC
TRBV7-9,TRBD2,TRBJ2-7,.,CASSSLAGYGYEQYF,TGTGCCAGCAGCTCCTTAGCGGGGTATGGTTACGAGCAGTACTTC
TRBV25-1,TRBD1,TRBJ2-5,.,CASSDPGQAMETQYF,TGTGCCAGCAGTGATCCGGGACAGGCCATGGAGACCCAGTACTTC
TRBV28,TRBD1,TRBJ1-1,.,CASEGGAGAFF,TGTGCCAGCGAAGGGGGCGCGGGAGCTTTCTTT
TRBV5-1,.,TRBJ2-1,.,CASSLAPQGNSYNEQFF,TGCGCCAGCAGCTTGGCCCCGCAGGGGAACTCCTACAATGAGCAGTTCTTC
TRBV14,.,TRBJ2-1,.,CASSQDLRDEQFF,TGTGCCAGCAGCCAAGATTTACGGGATGAGCAGTTCTTC
TRBV28,.,TRBJ2-3,.,CASSAPYRSDTQYF,TGTGCCAGCAGTGCTCCATACAGGTCAGATACGCAGTATTTT
TRBV4-2,TRBD1,TRBJ1-4,few,CASSPTGQGGGELFF,TGTGCCAGCAGCCCAACGGGACAGGGGGGAGGAGAACTGTTTTTT
TRBV20-1,.,TRBJ1-1,.,CSARDFNEAFF,TGCAGTGCTCGGGACTTCAATGAAGCTTTCTTT
TRBV28,TRBD1,TRBJ1-1,.,CASRKTGGGGRDTEAFF,TGTGCCAGCAGGAAGACAGGGGGCGGGGGAAGGGACACTGAAGCTTTCTTT
TRBV29-1,TRBD1,TRBJ1-4,.,CSVGQGGGTNEKLFF,TGCAGCGTAGGACAGGGAGGGGGCACTAATGAAAAACTGTTTTTT
TRBV7-2,.,TRBJ2-2,.,CASSVVSNTGELFF,TGTGCCAGCAGCGTCGTCTCCAACACCGGGGAGCTGTTTTTT
TRBV6-5,TRBD2,TRBJ2-5,once,CASSFGLAGTKETQYF,TGTGCCAGCAGTTTTGGACTAGCGGGGACTAAAGAGACCCAGTACTTC
TRBV25-1,.,TRBJ1-4,.,CASSEYGSGRNEKLFF,TGTGCCAGCAGTGAATATGGGTCAGGGAGGAATGAAAAACTGTTTTTT
TRBV5-1,TRBD2,TRBJ2-2,.,CASSAILAGGTGELFF,TGCGCCAGCAGCGCAATACTAGCGGGAGGTACCGGGGAGCTGTTTTTT
TRBV10-3,.,TRBJ2-1,.,CAISEGQGTKSYNEQFF,TGTGCCATCAGTGAGGGTCAGGGGACGAAATCCTACAATGAGCAGTTCTTC
TRBV5-1,TRBD1,TRBJ2-5,.,CASSETGGSETQYF,TGCGCCAGCAGCGAAACAGGGGGTAGTGAGACCCAGTACTTC
TRBV19,TRBD1,TRBJ1-3,.,CASSIAATGHGNTIYF,TGTGCCAGTAGTATAGCCGCGACAGGGCATGGAAACACCATATATTTT
TRBV14,TRBD1,TRBJ2-1,.,CASSGTAIYNEQFF,TGTGCCAGCAGCGGGACAGCCATCTACAATGAGCAGTTCTTC
TRBV20-1,TRBD1,TRBJ2-1,.,CSASGGNEQFF,TGCAGTGCTTCAGGGGGCAATGAGCAGTTCTTC
TRBV5-1,TRBD2,TRBJ2-7,.,CASSFGTSETYEQYF,TGCGCCAGCAGCTTCGGGACTAGCGAAACCTACGAGCAGTACTTC
TRBV2,.,TRBJ2-5,.,CASSRRDVNQETQYF,TGTGCCAGCAGTCGGAGGGACGTAAACCAAGAGACCCAGTACTTC
TRBV10-3,.,TRBJ2-2,.,CAISPGQNTGELFF,TGTGCCATCAGCCCCGGACAAAACACCGGGGAGCTGTTTTTT
TRBV28,.,TRBJ2-1,.,CASRPQGLSYNEQFF,TGTGCCAGCAGGCCACAGGGTCTCTCCTACAATGAGCAGTTCTTC
TRBV10-1,.,TRBJ1-2,few,CASSESGGPTIRYTF,TGCGCCAGCAGTGAGTCTGGAGGTCCAACTATTCGCTACACCTTC
TRBV24-1,.,TRBJ2-5,.,CATSDLLETQYF,TGTGCCACCAGTGATTTGCTGGAGACCCAGTACTTC
TRBV12-5,.,TRBJ1-2,.,CASGLVRGLHYGYTF,TGTGCTAGTGGTTTGGTACGGGGACTCCACTATGGCTACACCTTC
TRBV9,.,TRBJ2-3,.,CASSVGGGGADTQYF,TGTGCCAGCAGCGTAGGAGGAGGGGGGGCAGATACGCAGTATTTT
TRBV3-1/TRBV3-2,TRBD1,TRBJ1-5,.,CASSFGQGDQPQHF,TGTGCCAGCAGCTTTGGACAGGGGGACCAGCCCCAGCATTTT
TRBV5-4,.,TRBJ2-3,.,CASSLTGAVDTQYF,TGTGCCAGCAGCTTGACGGGAGCGGTAGATACGCAGTATTTT
TRBV7-8,TRBD2,TRBJ2-3,.,CASSSARAGGNEASTDTQYF,TGTGCCAGCAGCAGTGCGAGGGCGGGAGGCAATGAAGCTAGCACAGATACGCAGTATTTT
TRBV3-1/TRBV3-2,.,TRBJ2-5,.,CASSPWGRSVETQYF,TGTGCCAGCAGCCCTTGGGGGCGGAGCGTTGAGACCCAGTACTTC